Each of the 10 T cell receptor beta chains below was sequenced from the same sample in a study of blood T cell repertoires in COVID-19. TCRdb's table, derived via immunoSEQ multiplex PCR, lists solely in-frame clones and lacks some. This repertoire shows 250,000 to 300,000 clones, about 85% found once; its top ten account for around 3.6%. Specimen: peripheral blood. Source of these receptors: a young man with active or convalescent COVID-19.

V is TRBV9 and J is TRBJ2-3; 8 positions match TRBD2. After removal of 2 bases from V and 4 bases from J, the junction contained 6 bases not matched to a gene. Germline V gene data show CDR1 as SGDLS and CDR2 as YYNGEE. The CDR3 extends over 15 amino acids. CDR3 loop: CASSVKRGLPDTQYF. For the CDR3, the DNA is TGTGCCAGCAGCGTGAAGCGGGGGCTGCCAGATACGCAGTATTTT.

The chain links TRBV5-1 to TRBJ2-1; 11 nucleotides line up with TRBD2. Germline V gene data show CDR1 as SGHRS and CDR2 as YFSETQ. There are 17 residues in the CDR3. The junction had 13 bases not matched to a gene; V was cut back by 4 bases and J by 7 bases. The CDR3 DNA sequence: TGCGCCAGCAGCGCCACGGGCCTAGCGGGAGGCTTAAATGAGCAGTTCTTC. Its translation: CASSATGLAGGLNEQFF.

This clone was detected a few times. The CDR3 DNA is TGTGCCAGCGGAACGGGGGTACAAGAGACCCAGTACTTC. Its protein product is CASGTGVQETQYF. The J gene is TRBJ2-5, the V gene TRBV9; D perhaps matches TRBD2 (6 bases). CDR3 length: 13 residues. Trimming shortened V by 7 bases and J by 2 bases, and 12 bases separated the two germline ends. CDR1 is SGDLS, CDR2 YYNGEE, per germline.

J is TRBJ2-3 and V is TRBV5-1, with TRBD1 identical over 9 bases. The germline V gene encodes CDR1 SGHRS and CDR2 YFSETQ. CDR3 size: 15 residues. V was pared by 3 bases and J by 4 bases, with 6 bases of the junction left unmatched. As DNA, the CDR3 is TGCGCCAGCAGCTCCGGGACAGGGTTCCCAGATACGCAGTATTTT. Translated: CASSSGTGFPDTQYF. The full variable domain, in which reference TRBV5-1 and TRBJ2-3 provide the parts outside the CDR3, is KAGVTQTPRYLIKTRGQQVTLSCSPISGHRSVSWYQQTPGQGLQFLFEYFSETQRNKGNFPGRFSGRQFSNSRSEMNVSTLELGDSALYLCASSSGTGFPDTQYFGPGTRLTVL.

For the CDR3, the DNA is TGTGCCAGTAGCCCAATAGCCTCCAATGAGCAGTTCTTC. This encodes CASSPIASNEQFF. The chain recombines TRBV19 with TRBJ2-1, with D unresolved. V lost 6 bases and J lost 6, with 12 bases in between. CDR1 is LNHDA and CDR2 is SQIVND in the germline V gene (reference sequence). The CDR3 covers 13 residues.

The V gene is TRBV27, the J gene TRBJ2-5, with 9 bases lining up with TRBD2. Germline V gene sequence: CDR1 MNHEY, CDR2 SMNVEV (reference sequence). CDR3 length: 15 amino acids. Trimming at V came to 7 bases and at J to 5 bases, leaving 11 bases not matched to a gene. This CDR3 reads CASTETGLAGETQYF. In DNA, the CDR3 is TGTGCCAGCACGGAAACGGGACTAGCAGGGGAGACCCAGTACTTC.

The rearrangement links TRBV30 to TRBJ2-7; 10 positions agree with TRBD2. This CDR3 has 14 residues. Germline-derived CDR1 and CDR2 are GTSNPN and SVGIG (reference sequence). V gave up 0 bases and J gave up 2 bases; unmatched junction bases: 1. CDR3 sequence: CAWSVLAGTYEQYF. CDR3 in DNA: TGTGCCTGGAGTGTACTAGCGGGGACCTACGAGCAGTACTTC.

V is TRBV28 and J is TRBJ1-2; possible D gene TRBD1, 6 bases. From germline, CDR1 is MDHEN and CDR2 SYDVKM. V shed 6 bases and J shed 8 bases, with 16 bases lying between them. CDR3 length: 13 amino acids. The CDR3 region is CASSYRQDGGYTF. The CDR3 nucleotides are TGTGCCAGCAGCTATAGACAGGACGGGGGCTACACCTTC.

This clone has only a few counts. V is TRBV6-4 and J is TRBJ1-1; D unresolved. Germline V lookup: CDR1 MRHNA, CDR2 SNTAGT. The CDR3 covers 13 residues. Trimming stripped 5 bases from V and 1 base from J, with 8 bases between. In DNA form, the CDR3 reads TGTGCCAGCAGTCCCCGGGAGAACACTGAAGCTTTCTTT. This codes for CASSPRENTEAFF.

V gene TRBV3-1 (or the pseudogene TRBV3-2) combines with J gene TRBJ1-1; D is uncertain. This CDR3 contains 14 residues. CDR1 is LGHDT, CDR2 YNNKEL, per germline (reference sequence). V shed 1 base and J shed 1 base, with 7 bases lying between them. The CDR3 DNA is TGTGCCAGCAGCCAAGCCAGAAAGAACACTGAAGCTTTCTTT. Its translation is CASSQARKNTEAFF.